This T cell receptor beta chain was identified in a study of control samples from healthy donors and cancer patients. Repertoires were generated with immunoSEQ multiplex PCR, while TCRdb's copy carries only in-frame clones and drops some. The table lists just under 150,000 clones, more than 90% of them singletons. The sample taken for sequencing was blood. This clonotype was sampled from a man aged 25 to 40 in good health.

CDR3 residues: CASSSLSSYEQYF. CDR3 DNA sequence: TGTGCCAGTAGTTCCCTAAGCTCCTACGAGCAGTACTTC. J is TRBJ2-7 and V is TRBV19, with D unresolved. This CDR3 is built from 13 residues. Looked up from germline, CDR1 is LNHDA and CDR2 is SQIVND (reference sequence). Trimming took 5 bases from V and 0 from J, leaving 8 bases between them.